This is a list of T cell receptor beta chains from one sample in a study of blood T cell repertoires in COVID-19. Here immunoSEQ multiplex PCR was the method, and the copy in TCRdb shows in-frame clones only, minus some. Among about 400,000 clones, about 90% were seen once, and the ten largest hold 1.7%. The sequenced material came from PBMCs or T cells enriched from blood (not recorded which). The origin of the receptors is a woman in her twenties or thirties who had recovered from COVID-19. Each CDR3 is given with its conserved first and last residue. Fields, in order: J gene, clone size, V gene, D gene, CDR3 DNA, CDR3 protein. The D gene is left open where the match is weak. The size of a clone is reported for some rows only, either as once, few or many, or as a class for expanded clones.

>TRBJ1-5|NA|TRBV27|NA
TGTGCCAGCTCCTGGGCGGGAGATAATCAGCCCCAGCATTTT
CASSWAGDNQPQHF
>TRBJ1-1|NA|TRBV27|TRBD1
TGTGCCAGCAGTTCCCCGGACAGGGCAAATGAAGCTTTCTTT
CASSSPDRANEAFF
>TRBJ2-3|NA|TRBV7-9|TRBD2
TGTGCCAGCAGCACATTACTAGCGGGAGGGACAGATACGCAGTATTTT
CASSTLLAGGTDTQYF
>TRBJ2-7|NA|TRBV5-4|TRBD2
TGTGCCAGCAGCTCCGGGACTAGCGGGATGATCAGTTACGAGCAGTACTTC
CASSSGTSGMISYEQYF
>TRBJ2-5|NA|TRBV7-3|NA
TGTGCCAGCAGCTTAAAGGGGGGGTCCCAGTACTTC
CASSLKGGSQYF
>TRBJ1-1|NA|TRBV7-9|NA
TGTGCCAGCAGCCCTTGGACTGGTTCAGGCACTGAAGCTTTCTTT
CASSPWTGSGTEAFF
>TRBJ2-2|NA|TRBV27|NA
TGTGCCAGCAGTTTAGCGTCGGGGACCGGGGAGCTGTTTTTT
CASSLASGTGELFF
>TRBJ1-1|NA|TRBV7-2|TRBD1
TGTGCCAGCAGTTTCAGGACAGGGACCGAAGGTCCCTTTTTT
CASSFRTGTEGPFF
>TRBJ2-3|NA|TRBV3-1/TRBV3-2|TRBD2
TGTGCCAGCAGCCAAGATGCGGGAGGCACAGATACGCAGTATTTT
CASSQDAGGTDTQYF
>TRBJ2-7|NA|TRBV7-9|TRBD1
TGTGCCAGCAGCCCCCCCGGACAGGGGTTATACGAGCAGTACTTC
CASSPPGQGLYEQYF
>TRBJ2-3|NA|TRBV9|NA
TGTGCCAGCAGCTTCCTGCGGGTCACAGATACGCAGTATTTT
CASSFLRVTDTQYF
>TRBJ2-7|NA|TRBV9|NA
TGTGCCAGCAGCGTATTGTCTAGCTCCTACGAGCAGTACTTC
CASSVLSSSYEQYF
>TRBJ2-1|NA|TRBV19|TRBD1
TGTGCCAGTAGCCCGCCAGGGGGAATCAATGAGCAGTTCTTC
CASSPPGGINEQFF
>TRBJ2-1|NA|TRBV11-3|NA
TGTGCCAGCAGCCCTGGGGGGGCCGCCTACAATGAGCAGTTCTTC
CASSPGGAAYNEQFF
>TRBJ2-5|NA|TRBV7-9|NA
TGTGCCAGCAGCTCGAGACAGGGACTCCAAGAGACCCAGTACTTC
CASSSRQGLQETQYF
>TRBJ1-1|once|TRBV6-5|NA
TGTGCCAGCAGCTATACAACAGTGAACACTGAAGCTTTCTTT
CASSYTTVNTEAFF
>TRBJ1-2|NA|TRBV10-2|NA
TGCGCCAGCAGTGAAGCTACAGGGATTGATGGCTACACCTTC
CASSEATGIDGYTF
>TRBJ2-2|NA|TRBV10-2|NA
TGCGCCAGCAGGCGGGGGAACACCGGGGAGCTGTTTTTT
CASRRGNTGELFF
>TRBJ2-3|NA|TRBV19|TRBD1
TGTGCCAGTAGTTCCCTGACAGGGGGCTTGGGAGATACGCAGTATTTT
CASSSLTGGLGDTQYF
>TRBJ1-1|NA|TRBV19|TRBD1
TGTGCCAGTAGTATTGGGGATCCCCGGGTTTGGGATATAACAGGGGAGCACACTGAAGCTTTCTTT
CASSIGDPRVWDITGEHTEAFF
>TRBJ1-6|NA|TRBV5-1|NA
TGCGCCAGCAGCTTGGATAGGAGAACCTTCCACTTT
CASSLDRRTFHF
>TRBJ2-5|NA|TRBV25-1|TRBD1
TGTGCCAGTTCTTCCGGGACAGGGGCGCGGGAGACCCAGTACTTC
CASSSGTGARETQYF
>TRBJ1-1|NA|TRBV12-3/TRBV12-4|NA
TGTGCCACCAAAGAGAGGAACACTGAAGCTTTCTTT
CATKERNTEAFF
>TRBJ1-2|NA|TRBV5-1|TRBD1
TGCGCCAGCAGCTATGCAGTAGGGACAGGGTCGAACTATGGCTACACCTTC
CASSYAVGTGSNYGYTF
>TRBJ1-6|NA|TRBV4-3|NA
TGCGCCAGCAGCCAGGGGGCAGATAATTCACCCCTCCACTTT
CASSQGADNSPLHF
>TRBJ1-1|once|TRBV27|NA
TGTGCCAGCAGTTTGAGGGTCTCAGGACAGCTGTTCTTT
CASSLRVSGQLFF
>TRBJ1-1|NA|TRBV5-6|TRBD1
TGTGCCAGCAGCTTGGCCGGGACAGGGCGAAGTATCCCCCACTTT
CASSLAGTGRSIPHF
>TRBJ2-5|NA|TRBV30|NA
TGTGCCTGGAGTCGTGACAGTACCCAGTACTTC
CAWSRDSTQYF
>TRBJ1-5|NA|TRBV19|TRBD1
TGTGCCAGTAACGGTCCGGGACAGGGAGGACAGCCCCAGCATTTT
CASNGPGQGGQPQHF
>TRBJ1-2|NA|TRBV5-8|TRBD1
TGTGCCAGCAGCCACAGGACAGGGGAGCACCTAGAACTATTTGGCTACACCTTC
CASSHRTGEHLELFGYTF
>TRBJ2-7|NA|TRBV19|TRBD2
TGTGCCAGTAGTCATACTAGCGGGGGGCCCTACGAGCAGTACTTC
CASSHTSGGPYEQYF
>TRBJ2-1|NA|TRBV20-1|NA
TGCAGTGCTAGTTACAGGGCCGGCTCCTACAATGAGCAGTTCTTC
CSASYRAGSYNEQFF
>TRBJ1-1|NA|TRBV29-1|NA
TGCAGCGCCCAGGGTTCGAACACTGAAGCTTTCTTT
CSAQGSNTEAFF
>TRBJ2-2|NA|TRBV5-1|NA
TGCGCCAGCTCCTGGACAGAGGACACCGGGGAGCTGTTTTTT
CASSWTEDTGELFF
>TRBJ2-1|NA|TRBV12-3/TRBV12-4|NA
TGTGCCAGCAGTCAAGCATCACATGAGCAGTTCTTC
CASSQASHEQFF